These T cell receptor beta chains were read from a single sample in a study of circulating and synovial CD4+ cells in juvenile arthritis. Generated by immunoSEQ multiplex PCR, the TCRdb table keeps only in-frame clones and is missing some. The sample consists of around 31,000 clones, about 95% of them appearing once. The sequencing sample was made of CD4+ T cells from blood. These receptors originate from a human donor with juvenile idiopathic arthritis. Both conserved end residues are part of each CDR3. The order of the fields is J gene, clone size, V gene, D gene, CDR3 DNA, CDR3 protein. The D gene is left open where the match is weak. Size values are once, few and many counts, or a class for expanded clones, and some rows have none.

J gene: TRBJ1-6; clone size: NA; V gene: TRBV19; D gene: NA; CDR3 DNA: TGTGCCAGTAGTTCGCCACCCGGTATTACCTATAATTCACCCCTCCACTTT; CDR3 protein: CASSSPPGITYNSPLHF
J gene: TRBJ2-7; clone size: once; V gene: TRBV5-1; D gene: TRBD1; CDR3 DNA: TGCGCCAGCAGCTTGGTCGGACCCGGGACAGGAAGTTACGAGCAGTACTTC; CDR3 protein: CASSLVGPGTGSYEQYF
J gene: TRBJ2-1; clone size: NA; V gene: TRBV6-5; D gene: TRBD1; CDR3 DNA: TGTGCCAGCCAGACAGGGACCTACAATGAGCAGTTCTTC; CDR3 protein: CASQTGTYNEQFF
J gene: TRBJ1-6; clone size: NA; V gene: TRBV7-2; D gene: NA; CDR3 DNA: TGTGCCAGCAGCCTACGAGACCCCTCGGGAGGTTCACCCCTCCACTTT; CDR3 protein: CASSLRDPSGGSPLHF
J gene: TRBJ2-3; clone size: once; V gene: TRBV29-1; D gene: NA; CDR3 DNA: TGCAGCGTTGTACGGGGGAACACAGATACGCAGTATTTT; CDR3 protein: CSVVRGNTDTQYF
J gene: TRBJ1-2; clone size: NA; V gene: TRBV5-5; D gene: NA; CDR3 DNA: TGTGCCAGCAGCCCACTGAGGGAGAACTATGGCTACACCTTC; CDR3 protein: CASSPLRENYGYTF
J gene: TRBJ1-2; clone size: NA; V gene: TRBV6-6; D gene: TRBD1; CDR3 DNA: TGTGCCAGCAGTTATACAGGGGCAGGGGAGGGCTACACCTTC; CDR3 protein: CASSYTGAGEGYTF
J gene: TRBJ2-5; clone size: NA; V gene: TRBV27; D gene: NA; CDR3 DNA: TGTGCCAGCAGCTCGACGGCCGGGACAAGGGAGACCCAGTACTTC; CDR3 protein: CASSSTAGTRETQYF
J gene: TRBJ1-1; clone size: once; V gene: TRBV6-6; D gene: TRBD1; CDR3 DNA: TGTGCCAGCAGTTACGGGACAGCTCTGAACACTGAAGCTTTCTTT; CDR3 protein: CASSYGTALNTEAFF
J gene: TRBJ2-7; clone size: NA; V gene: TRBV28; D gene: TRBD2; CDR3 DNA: TGTGCCAGCAGTTTATGGGCCGGGACTAGCGGGAGGTTATCCTACGAGCAGTACTTC; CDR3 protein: CASSLWAGTSGRLSYEQYF
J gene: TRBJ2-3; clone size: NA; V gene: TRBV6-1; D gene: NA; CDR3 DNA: TGTGCCAGCAGTGAATTCCCAGCGCGCAACACAGATACGCAGTATTTT; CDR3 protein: CASSEFPARNTDTQYF
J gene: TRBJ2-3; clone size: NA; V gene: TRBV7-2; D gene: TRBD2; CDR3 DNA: TGTGCCAGCAGCCCTCCGGGACTAGCGGGGGGGGATACGCAGTATTTT; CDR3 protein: CASSPPGLAGGDTQYF
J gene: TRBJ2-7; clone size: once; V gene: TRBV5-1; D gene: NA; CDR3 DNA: TGCGCCAGCAGCTTGAAACTAGCATCCTACGAGCAGTACTTC; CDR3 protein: CASSLKLASYEQYF
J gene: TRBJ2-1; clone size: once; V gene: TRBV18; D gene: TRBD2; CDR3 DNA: TGTGCCAGCTCCAAAAACCCAGCGGGAAACAATGAGCAGTTCTTC; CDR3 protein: CASSKNPAGNNEQFF
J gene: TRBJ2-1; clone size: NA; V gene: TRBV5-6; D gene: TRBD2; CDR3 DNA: TGTGCCAGCAGCTTGAAGCTAGCGGGGCCTCCCGAGGGGCAGTTCTTC; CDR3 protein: CASSLKLAGPPEGQFF
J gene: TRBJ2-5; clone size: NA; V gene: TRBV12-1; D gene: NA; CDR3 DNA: TGTGCCAGCAGCTTTGAGGGACACCCGTACCAAGAGACCCAGTACTTC; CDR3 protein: CASSFEGHPYQETQYF
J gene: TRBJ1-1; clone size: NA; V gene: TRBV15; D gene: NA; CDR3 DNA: TGTGCCACCAGCTTAACAGGGCCAGAAGATGAAGCTTTCTTT; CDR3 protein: CATSLTGPEDEAFF
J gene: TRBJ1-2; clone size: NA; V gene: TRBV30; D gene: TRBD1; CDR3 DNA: TGTGCCTGGAGTGCCGACAGGGACTATGGCTACACCTTC; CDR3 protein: CAWSADRDYGYTF
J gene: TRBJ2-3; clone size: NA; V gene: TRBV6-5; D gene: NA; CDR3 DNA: TGTGCCAGCAGTCCCGCTCACCTTAGTACGCAGTATTTT; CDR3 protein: CASSPAHLSTQYF
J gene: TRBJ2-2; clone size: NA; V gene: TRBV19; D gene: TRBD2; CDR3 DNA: TGTGCCAGTAGTATAGCTGGGCTAGCGGGGGCCGTCACCGGGGAGCTGTTTTTT; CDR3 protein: CASSIAGLAGAVTGELFF
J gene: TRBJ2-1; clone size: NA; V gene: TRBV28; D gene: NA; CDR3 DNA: TGTGCCAGCAATCGACTGAGGGTCGGTGAGCAGTTCTTC; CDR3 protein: CASNRLRVGEQFF
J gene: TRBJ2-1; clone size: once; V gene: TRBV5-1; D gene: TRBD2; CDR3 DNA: TGCGCCAGCAGCTTGGCTAGCGGGGTGAACAATGAGCAGTTCTTC; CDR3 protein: CASSLASGVNNEQFF
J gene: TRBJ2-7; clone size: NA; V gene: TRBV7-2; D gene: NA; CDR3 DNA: TGTGCCAGCAGCTCTACAGTTTACGAGCAGTACTTC; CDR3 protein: CASSSTVYEQYF
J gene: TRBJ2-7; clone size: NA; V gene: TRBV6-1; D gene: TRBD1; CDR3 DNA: TGTGCCAGCACCGAGTGGGACAGCACCTACGAGCAGTACTTC; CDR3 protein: CASTEWDSTYEQYF
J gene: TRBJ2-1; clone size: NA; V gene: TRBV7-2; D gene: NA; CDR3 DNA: TGTGCCAGCAGCTTAGGGGGTTTTCAGGGTGAGCAGTTCTTC; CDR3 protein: CASSLGGFQGEQFF
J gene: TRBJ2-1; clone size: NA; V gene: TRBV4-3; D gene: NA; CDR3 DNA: TGCGCCAGCAGCCAAGATCTGACAGGATATTACAATGAGCAGTTCTTC; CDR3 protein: CASSQDLTGYYNEQFF
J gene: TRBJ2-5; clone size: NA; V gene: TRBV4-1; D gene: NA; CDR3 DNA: TGCGCCAGCAGCCAGAGCCCCGGGGAGACCCAGTACTTC; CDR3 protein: CASSQSPGETQYF
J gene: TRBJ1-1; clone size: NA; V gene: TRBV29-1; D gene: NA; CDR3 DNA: TGCAGCGTGACACAGGGCTCCGGAGCTTTCTTT; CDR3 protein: CSVTQGSGAFF
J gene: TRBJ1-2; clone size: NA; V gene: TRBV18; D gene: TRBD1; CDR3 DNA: TGTGCCAGCTCACCACCGGCAGGGGGCTATAGGGGCTACACCTTC; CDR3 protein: CASSPPAGGYRGYTF
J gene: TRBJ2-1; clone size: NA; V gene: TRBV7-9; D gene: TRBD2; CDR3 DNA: TGTGCCAGCAGCTTAGGAGTGACTAGCTCTAATGAGCAGTTCTTC; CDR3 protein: CASSLGVTSSNEQFF
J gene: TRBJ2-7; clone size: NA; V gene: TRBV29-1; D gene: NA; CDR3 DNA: TGCAGCGTTGAGGGCACCGCCTACGAGCAGTACTTC; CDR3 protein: CSVEGTAYEQYF
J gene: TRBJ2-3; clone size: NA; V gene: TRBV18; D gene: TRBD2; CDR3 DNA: TGTGCCAGCTCACTGGGACTAGCGGGAGCCACAGATACGCAGTATTTT; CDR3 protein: CASSLGLAGATDTQYF
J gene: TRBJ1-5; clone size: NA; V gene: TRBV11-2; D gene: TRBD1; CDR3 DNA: TGTGCCAGCAGCAGGACAGGGGATCGCAATCAGCCCCAGCATTTT; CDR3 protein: CASSRTGDRNQPQHF
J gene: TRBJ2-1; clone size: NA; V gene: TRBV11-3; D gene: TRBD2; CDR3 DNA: TGTGCCAGCAGCCCGACTAGCTGGAGCTCCTACAATGAGCAGTTCTTC; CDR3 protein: CASSPTSWSSYNEQFF
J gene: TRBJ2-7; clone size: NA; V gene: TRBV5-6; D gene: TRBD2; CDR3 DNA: TGTGCCAGCAGCTTGGGGGGGACTAGCGGGGGGCCCTACGAGCAGTACTTC; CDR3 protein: CASSLGGTSGGPYEQYF
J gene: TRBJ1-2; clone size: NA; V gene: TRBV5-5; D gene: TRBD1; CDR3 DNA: TGTGCCAGCAACATACAGGGGGACTATGGCTACACCTTC; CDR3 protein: CASNIQGDYGYTF
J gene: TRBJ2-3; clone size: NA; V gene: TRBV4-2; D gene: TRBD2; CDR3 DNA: TGTGCCAGCAGCCCACATCAGCGGGGGGGTACAGATACGCAGTATTTT; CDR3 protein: CASSPHQRGGTDTQYF
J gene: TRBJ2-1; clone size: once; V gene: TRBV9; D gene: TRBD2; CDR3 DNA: TGTGCCAGCGGCCGCGGGAGCTCCTACAATGAGCAGTTCTTC; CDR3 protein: CASGRGSSYNEQFF
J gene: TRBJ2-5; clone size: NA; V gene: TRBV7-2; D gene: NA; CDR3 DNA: TGTGCCAGCAGCTTACGGGCAGGGGCTCACAGAACGCAAGAGACCCAGTACTTC; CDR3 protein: CASSLRAGAHRTQETQYF
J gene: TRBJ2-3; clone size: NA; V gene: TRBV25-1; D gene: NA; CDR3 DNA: TGTGCCAGCACCCCCGGAGATACGCAGTATTTT; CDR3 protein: CASTPGDTQYF
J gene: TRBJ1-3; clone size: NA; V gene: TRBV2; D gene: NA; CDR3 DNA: TGTGCCAGCAGTGAAGCGCGGGGACCGACGGGTGGAAACACCATATATTTT; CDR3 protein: CASSEARGPTGGNTIYF
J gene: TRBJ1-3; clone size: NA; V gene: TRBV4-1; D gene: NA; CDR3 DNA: TGCGCCAGCAGCCTCCCCCCCGCGGCAGAGACCGGCCTTTTCTCTGGAAACACCATATATTTT; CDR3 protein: CASSLPPAAETGLFSGNTIYF